This paragraph reports one TCR beta chain. Its antigen is currently not known. Base qualities were left out, and no much larger clone turns up one base away. The trial excluded patients who had a history of autoimmune disease or who were on systemic immunosuppression. Peripheral blood for TCR sequencing was drawn from every dose cohort at baseline, at cycle 4 day 1 and at cycle 7 day 1. Samples came from an open-label, multicenter, first-in-human phase I dose-escalation trial of ivuxolimab. Adults with locally advanced or metastatic head and neck squamous cell, hepatocellular, melanoma or renal cell carcinoma were enrolled in the trial. Before TCR sequencing, CD4+ T cells and CD8+ T cells were sorted from peripheral blood as separate populations. To sequence the TCRbeta CDR3 region, genomic DNA was isolated from the sorted cells. TCRbeta CDR3 regions were sequenced using the immunoSEQ Assay. TCRdb provides this immuneACCESS table in a form limited to in-frame rearrangements. Some clones are lacking; in checked studies, under half of them reflect an unresolved V gene, and why the rest are absent is not known. The sample table lists 50,000 to 60,000 clones, about 89% of them with a count of one. Together, the top ten hold less than 5% of the sample.

This sample was taken from a study of OX40 agonist ivuxolimab in advanced cancers. At the level of the whole study: Ivuxolimab was a fully human IgG2 agonistic monoclonal antibody targeting the costimulatory receptor OX40 (CD134). Patients were allowed to have had prior anti-PD-1, anti-PD-L1 or anti-CTLA-4 therapy, and approximately 41% of the dose-escalation patients had previously received checkpoint inhibitors. Partial responses were achieved by three dose-escalation patients, of whom one had hepatocellular carcinoma and two had cutaneous melanoma. Intravenous ivuxolimab was administered to patients every 2 weeks at six dose levels: 0.01, 0.1, 0.3, 1.5, 3 and 10 mg/kg. Peripheral TCRbeta sequencing was intended to test whether TCR sequence diversity was altered and clonal T-cell expansion was caused by ivuxolimab. In the dose-escalation cohort, over 65% of patients were male, and the mean age was roughly 60 years, with a range of roughly 20 to 80. The monotherapy dose-escalation portion (N of about 49 patients) of the phase I ivuxolimab trial is reported in the paper. Of the roughly 52 dose-escalation patients, hepatocellular carcinoma was present in approximately 20, melanoma in approximately 15, renal cell carcinoma in 9 and head and neck cancer in 9.

What the research found in general, with its limitations: At doses of 0.1 to 3.0 mg/kg, clonal expansion of both CD4+ and CD8+ T cells in blood was seen between baseline and week 6. Low levels of normalized T-cell clonal expansion were also seen in some patients who did not respond. After ivuxolimab, CD8+ T cells had more expanded clones than CD4+ T cells on average. Antigen specificity was not determined for the clonally expanded peripheral T cells. Partial responders in the 0.1-3.0 mg/kg groups had among the lowest normalized peripheral clonal expansion, especially among CD8+ T cells.

Sequences were derived from CD4+ or CD8+ T cells sorted from blood, sampled in a trial of the OX40 agonist ivuxolimab. This TCR derives from an adult with an advanced solid tumor such as melanoma, head and neck, liver or kidney cancer.

The DNA reads as follows: TGTGCCAGCAGCTTGAGGACCTACGAGCAGTACTTC. The encoded protein is CASSLRTYEQYF. The sequence is built from TRBV5-8 and TRBJ2-7, with the D gene call left open. The CDR3, cysteine through phenylalanine, is 12 amino acids long. Of the read, only the CDR3 DNA is kept; its 36 bases are in frame from base 1. Cut back by 1 base and 2 bases, the V and J ends lie 4 bases apart. The germline V gene yields SGHTS for CDR1 and YDEGEE for CDR2.